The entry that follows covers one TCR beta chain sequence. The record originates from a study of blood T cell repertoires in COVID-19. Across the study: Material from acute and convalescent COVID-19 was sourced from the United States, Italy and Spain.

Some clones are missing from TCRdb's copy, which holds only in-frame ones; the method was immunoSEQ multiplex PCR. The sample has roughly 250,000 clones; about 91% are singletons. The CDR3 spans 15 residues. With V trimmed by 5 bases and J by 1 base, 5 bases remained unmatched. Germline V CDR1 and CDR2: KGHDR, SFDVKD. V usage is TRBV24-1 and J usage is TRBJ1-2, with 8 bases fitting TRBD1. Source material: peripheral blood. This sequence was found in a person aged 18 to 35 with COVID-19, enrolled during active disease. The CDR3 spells CATSARTGLNYGYTF. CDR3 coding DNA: TGTGCCACCAGTGCCCGGACAGGGCTTAACTATGGCTACACCTTC.